The 32 T cell receptor beta chains given below trace back to one sample, sequenced in a study of T cell responses to AZD1222 COVID-19 vaccine. Some clones are missing from TCRdb's copy, which holds only in-frame ones; the method was immunoSEQ multiplex PCR. The table has about 160,000 clones, 80% to 90% seen once. Material: peripheral blood, obtained on day 0 of AZD1222 vaccination. Receptor source: an adult in good health.

This clone was picked up one time. The rearrangement uses TRBV18 and TRBJ2-7, with D perhaps given as TRBD1 or TRBD2 (6 bases each). V was shortened by 8 bases and J by 3 bases, with 17 bases between the two germline ends. This CDR3 contains 14 residues. The germline V gene has CDR1 KGHSH and CDR2 LQKENI. The CDR3 loop reads CASDERGLGYEQYF. DNA for the CDR3: TGTGCCAGCGACGAACGGGGGCTGGGCTACGAGCAGTACTTC. Looking up the rest from reference TRBV18 and TRBJ2-7 gives the full variable domain: NAGVMQNPRHLVRRRGQEARLRCSPMKGHSHVYWYRQLPEEGLKFMVYLQKENIIDESGMPKERFSAEFPKEGPSILRIQQVVRGDSAAYFCASDERGLGYEQYFGPGTRLTVT.

The rearrangement joins TRBV5-1 to TRBJ1-1, with TRBD1 as a possible D gene (5 bases). V was pared by 4 bases and J by 1 base, with 14 bases between. This CDR3 comprises 15 residues. Germline CDR1 SGHRS, CDR2 YFSETQ. CDR3 residues: CASSKQDGRNTEAFF. The CDR3 region has the DNA TGCGCCAGCAGCAAACAGGACGGAAGGAACACTGAAGCTTTCTTT. Full variable domain (missing parts from reference TRBV5-1 and TRBJ1-1): KAGVTQTPRYLIKTRGQQVTLSCSPISGHRSVSWYQQTPGQGLQFLFEYFSETQRNKGNFPGRFSGRQFSNSRSEMNVSTLELGDSALYLCASSKQDGRNTEAFFGQGTRLTVV.

The J gene is TRBJ2-4, the V gene TRBV28; no firm D call. CDR1 is MDHEN, CDR2 SYDVKM, per germline. The CDR3 totals 15 residues. Trimming took 2 bases from V and 0 from J, leaving 8 bases between them. CDR3 residues: CASSLPSLAKNIQYF. As DNA, the CDR3 is TGTGCCAGCAGTTTACCGTCTCTAGCCAAAAACATTCAGTACTTC. Filled out from reference TRBV28 and TRBJ2-4, the complete variable domain reads DVKVTQSSRYLVKRTGEKVFLECVQDMDHENMFWYRQDPGLGLRLIYFSYDVKMKEKGDIPEGYSVSREKKERFSLILESASTNQTSMYLCASSLPSLAKNIQYFGAGTRLSVL.

The chain has TRBV4-2 and TRBJ2-2; D possibly uses TRBD1 or TRBD2 (6 bases each). Per the germline V gene, CDR1 is LGHNA and CDR2 is YNFKEQ. The length of the CDR3 is 16 residues. The ends were cut back, 2 bases at V and 4 bases at J, with 14 bases in the middle. Here the CDR3 DNA reads TGTGCCAGCAGCCAAAGACAGGCCGGGGGCACCGGGGAGCTGTTTTTT. As protein: CASSQRQAGGTGELFF.

This clone was seen only once. This rearrangement joins TRBV6-2 or TRBV6-3 to TRBJ2-5; the D gene could be TRBD1 or TRBD2 (7 bases each). This CDR3 region has 18 residues. The V gene's germline CDR1 is MNHEY and CDR2 SVGEGT. The V end lost 4 bases, the J end lost 4 bases, and 25 bases lay between the germline ends. The CDR3 nucleotides read TGTGCCAGCAGTTCCGGGGGGACAGCCTTACCGTTTTTAGAGACCCAGTACTTC. This translates into CASSSGGTALPFLETQYF.

The V gene is TRBV21-1, the J gene TRBJ2-7. TRBV21-1 is a listed pseudogene. The CDR3 extends over 14 amino acids. CDR3 in DNA: TGTGCCAGCAGCAAATATAAGGGCCGCTACGAGCAGTACTTC. It specifies CASSKYKGRYEQYF.

In this sample, this clone turned up many times. The chain employs TRBV4-3 and TRBJ2-2, with 8 bases aligning to TRBD1. CDR1 LGHNA and CDR2 YSLEER come from the germline V gene. The junction had 6 bases not matched to a gene; V was cut back by 0 bases and J by 6 bases. This CDR3 spans 16 amino acids. The CDR3 region has the DNA TGCGCCAGCAGCCAAGATTTTACAGGGGGACCCGGGGAGCTGTTTTTT. Its translation: CASSQDFTGGPGELFF.

This clone has a handful of counts. The rearrangement links TRBV9 to TRBJ2-5, with D perhaps given as TRBD1 or TRBD2 (5 bases each). The CDR3 totals 15 residues. Germline-derived CDR1 and CDR2 are SGDLS and YYNGEE. The germline V and J ends were trimmed by 4 bases and 5 bases, with 18 bases remaining between them. The CDR3 DNA reads TGTGCCAGCAGCCCAACCCCCCTCGGGGACGAGACCCAGTACTTC. Amino acids: CASSPTPLGDETQYF.

This clone showed up just once. The genes are TRBV5-6 and TRBJ1-2, with D perhaps TRBD1 (6 bases). The CDR3 runs 15 residues. Looked up from germline, CDR1 is SGHDT and CDR2 is YYEEEE. Trimming removed 0 bases from V and 4 bases from J, with 13 bases in between. CDR3 bases: TGTGCCAGCAGCTTGGGGGGTCAGGGGAGCTATGGCTACACCTTC. Amino acid sequence: CASSLGGQGSYGYTF.

With regard to this clone: Other DNA sequences in this sample translate to the same CDR3. The gene calls are TRBV5-1 and TRBJ2-6; perhaps TRBD1 as D (5 bases). The CDR3 has 16 residues. Germline CDR1 and CDR2: SGHRS and YFSETQ. V shed 0 bases and J shed 0 bases, with 7 bases lying between them. CDR3 bases: TGCGCCAGCAGCTTGGGCAGGGCCTCTGGGGCCAACGTCCTGACTTTC. Its translation: CASSLGRASGANVLTF.

The V and J genes are TRBV5-8 and TRBJ1-5; 8 bases map to TRBD1. V lost 5 bases and J lost 4; bases outside the gene matches: 8. Germline CDR1 reads SGHTS; CDR2 reads YDEGEE. This CDR3 comprises 15 residues. The CDR3 DNA reads TGTGCCAGCAGTCGCGACAGGGGAGGAAATCAGCCCCAGCATTTT. This encodes CASSRDRGGNQPQHF.

V and J are TRBV15 and TRBJ1-5; D not resolved. This CDR3 contains 13 residues. Germline lookup yields CDR1 LNHNV and CDR2 YYDKDF (reference sequence). V was pared by 6 bases and J by 4 bases, with 10 bases between. CDR3 protein: CATSVGWNQPQHF. The CDR3 nucleotides are TGTGCCACCAGTGTAGGATGGAATCAGCCCCAGCATTTT.

The V gene is TRBV5-1, the J gene TRBJ1-2; the match to TRBD1 covers 8 bases. CDR1 SGHRS and CDR2 YFSETQ come from the germline V gene. V dropped 0 bases and J dropped 8; count of bases not matched to a gene: 3. There are 13 residues in the CDR3. In nucleotides, the CDR3 is TGCGCCAGCAGCTTGGCAGGGGGCGACGGCTACACCTTC. Protein sequence: CASSLAGGDGYTF.

The chain has TRBV3-1 (or the pseudogene TRBV3-2) and TRBJ1-4; D gene ambiguous. This CDR3 region has 14 residues. Germline V gene lookup returns CDR1 LGHDT and CDR2 YNNKEL (reference sequence). The ends were cut back, 4 bases at V and 2 bases at J, with 8 bases in the middle. The CDR3 DNA reads TGTGCCAGCAGCCCCACCTTTACTAATGAAAAACTGTTTTTT. It codes for CASSPTFTNEKLFF.

The rearrangement links TRBV5-6 to TRBJ1-1; D ambiguous. The CDR3 has 11 residues. Germline V gene sequence: CDR1 SGHDT, CDR2 YYEEEE. V lost 1 base, J lost 11 bases, and 9 bases lay in between. The CDR3 DNA sequence: TGTGCCAGCAGCTTGAAGGGCAGGGCTTTCTTT. This codes for CASSLKGRAFF. Full variable domain (missing parts from reference TRBV5-6 and TRBJ1-1): DAGVTQSPTHLIKTRGQQVTLRCSPKSGHDTVSWYQQALGQGPQFIFQYYEEEERQRGNFPDRFSGHQFPNYSSELNVNALLLGDSALYLCASSLKGRAFFGQGTRLTVV.

The CDR3 reads CTSSQDPLTLRGEENEQFF. The CDR3, as DNA: TGCACCAGCAGCCAAGACCCGCTAACTTTGCGCGGAGAGGAGAATGAGCAGTTCTTC. This chain uses TRBV1 with TRBJ2-1; the table gives TRBD2 as D, unverified against the DNA. TRBV1 is a documented pseudogene. The CDR3 length is 19 residues.

The chain links TRBV28 to TRBJ1-1; D possibly corresponds to TRBD1 (5 bases). The CDR3 is 16 amino acids. In germline, CDR1 is MDHEN, CDR2 SYDVKM. V was cut by 3 bases and J by 5 bases, with 19 bases left in between. CDR3 DNA: TGTGCCAGCAGTTTTAGGAGGGGCTCGGGGGGGACTGAAGCTTTCTTT. This sequence encodes CASSFRRGSGGTEAFF.

The table lists this clone with a count of one. The chain employs TRBV10-3 and TRBJ2-7; D unresolved. The CDR3 runs 13 residues. Germline V CDR1 and CDR2: ENHRY, SYGVKD. V lost 2 bases and J 2 bases, leaving 7 bases between the germline ends. DNA of the CDR3: TGTGCCATCAGTGAGGGGCAGGCCTACGAGCAGTACTTC. It specifies CAISEGQAYEQYF.

The chain joins TRBV7-3 to TRBJ2-3, with D unresolved. The CDR3 totals 13 residues. From germline, CDR1 is SGHTA and CDR2 FQGTGA. Trimming cost V 2 bases and J 5 bases, with 8 bases left between them. CDR3 sequence (DNA): TGTGCCAGCAGCTTATCACAGCTAGATACGCAGTATTTT. This codes for CASSLSQLDTQYF.

In DNA form, the CDR3 reads TGTGCCAGCAGCCAAGACAGGGTTGGCGAGCAGTACTTC. This encodes CASSQDRVGEQYF. This chain connects TRBV6-5 to TRBJ2-7; 7 bases fit TRBD1. The germline CDR1 and CDR2 sequences are MNHEY and SVGAGI. This CDR3 spans 13 amino acids. J was trimmed by 6 bases and V by 6 bases; bases with no gene match: 8.

The chain is built from TRBV5-5 and TRBJ2-7, with TRBD1 matching over 9 bases. With 3 bases clipped from V and 3 bases from J, the junction kept 7 bases outside the gene matches. This CDR3 comprises 15 residues. Germline assignment: CDR1 SGHKS and CDR2 YYEKEE (reference sequence). For the CDR3, the DNA is TGTGCCAGCAGCTGGGGGACAGGGCCGAACTACGAGCAGTACTTC. Translating gives CASSWGTGPNYEQYF.

The CDR3 region has the DNA TGTGCCAGCAGCTTAACGCCGACAGGGCAAGCTTTCTTT. Protein sequence: CASSLTPTGQAFF. This chain uses TRBV7-3 with TRBJ1-1; TRBD1 matches 7 bases. Trimming removed 0 bases from V and 9 bases from J; junction bases left unmatched: 4. Germline assignment: CDR1 SGHTA and CDR2 FQGTGA. The CDR3 has 13 residues.

The CDR3 loop reads CSVGTSGRGKSSYEQYF. CDR3 DNA: TGCAGCGTCGGGACTAGCGGGAGGGGCAAGAGCTCCTACGAGCAGTACTTC. This chain joins TRBV29-1 and TRBJ2-7, with 16 bases identical to TRBD2. The germline gives CDR1 SQVTM, CDR2 ANQGSEA. The V segment lost 6 bases and the J segment 0 bases; nucleotides outside the gene matches: 8. CDR3 length equals 17 residues.

V gene TRBV2 combines with J gene TRBJ1-4, with D tentatively TRBD1 (6 bases). The CDR3 consists of 12 residues. CDR1 SNHLY and CDR2 FYNNEI come from the germline V gene. V was clipped by 6 bases and J by 11 bases, with 13 bases between them. Here the CDR3 DNA reads TGTGCCAGCAGCGGACAGATCGAGAAACTGTTTTTT. Translating gives CASSGQIEKLFF.

The V and J genes are TRBV18 and TRBJ1-1, with TRBD1 as a possible D gene (5 bases). Looked up from germline, CDR1 is KGHSH and CDR2 is LQKENI. The V end lost 0 bases, the J end lost 7 bases, and 9 bases lay between the germline ends. The CDR3 totals 13 residues. CDR3 in amino acids: CASSPPSQGEAFF. The DNA for the CDR3 is TGTGCCAGCTCACCACCTAGTCAGGGTGAAGCTTTCTTT.

The CDR3 is CASSSKLQKLNTEAFF. DNA of the CDR3: TGTGCCAGCAGCTCAAAACTACAGAAACTGAACACTGAAGCTTTCTTT. V and J are TRBV5-5 and TRBJ1-1, with unresolved D. The CDR3 runs 16 residues. In germline, CDR1 is SGHKS, CDR2 YYEKEE (reference sequence). V was shortened by 3 bases and J by 0 bases, with 15 bases between the two germline ends.

The rearrangement uses TRBV27 and TRBJ1-5; the match to TRBD1 covers 9 bases. V shed 6 bases, J shed 0 bases, and the junction held 9 bases outside the gene matches. CDR3 length equals 17 residues. Germline V gene sequence: CDR1 MNHEY, CDR2 SMNVEV (reference sequence). The CDR3 DNA is TGTGCCAGCAGACCCGGACAGGGGACTTATAGCAATCAGCCCCAGCATTTT. This codes for CASRPGQGTYSNQPQHF.

The rearrangement uses TRBV3-1 (or the pseudogene TRBV3-2) and TRBJ2-2; 7 positions match TRBD1. V lost 1 base, J lost 3 bases, and 2 bases stayed unmatched. Germline V CDR1 and CDR2: LGHDT, YNNKEL (reference sequence). This CDR3 contains 15 residues. Here the CDR3 DNA reads TGTGCCAGCAGCCAAGCGGGACAGTACACCGGGGAGCTGTTTTTT. Its protein is CASSQAGQYTGELFF.

This rearrangement joins TRBV7-2 to TRBJ1-5; D not resolved. This CDR3 is built from 13 residues. Trimming pared 4 bases from V and 5 bases from J, leaving 9 bases between. CDR1 and CDR2 (germline): SGHTA, FQGNSA. In DNA, the CDR3 is TGTGCCAGCAGCTCGCAAAGAGATCAGCCCCAGCATTTT. Its translation is CASSSQRDQPQHF. The variable domain in full, completed from reference TRBV7-2 and TRBJ1-5, reads GAGVSQSPSNKVTEKGKDVELRCDPISGHTALYWYRQSLGQGLEFLIYFQGNSAPDKSGLPSDRFSAERTGGSVSTLTIQRTQQEDSAVYLCASSSQRDQPQHFGDGTRLSIL.

The CDR3 reads CASRVIWPYITF. CDR3 DNA: TGTGCCAGCAGGGTAATCTGGCCTTATATAACCTTC. The rearrangement uses TRBV2 and TRBJ1-2; D is unresolved. This CDR3 comprises 12 residues. The germline gives CDR1 SNHLY, CDR2 FYNNEI. V shed 6 bases and J shed 14 bases, with 19 bases lying between them.

This clone was counted once. The rearrangement links TRBV11-3 to TRBJ2-7; maybe TRBD1 (6 bases). This CDR3 spans 18 amino acids. The germline V and J ends were trimmed by 6 bases and 4 bases, with 28 bases remaining between them. Germline V CDR1 and CDR2: SGHNT, YENEEA. DNA for the CDR3: TGTGCCAGCAGGGATACTCCCCCAGGGGATGGTAATCGGTACGAGCAGTACTTC. Translating it yields CASRDTPPGDGNRYEQYF.

This clone was counted a single time. For the CDR3, the DNA is TGTGCCAGCAGCTTAAATGGCAGGGTTGCAACAGATACGCAGTATTTT. Translation gives CASSLNGRVATDTQYF. The V and J genes are TRBV7-3 and TRBJ2-3; D perhaps matches TRBD1 (5 bases). CDR3 size: 16 residues. The V and J ends lost 1 base and 3 bases respectively, with 14 bases between them. Germline V CDR1 and CDR2: SGHTA, FQGTGA.